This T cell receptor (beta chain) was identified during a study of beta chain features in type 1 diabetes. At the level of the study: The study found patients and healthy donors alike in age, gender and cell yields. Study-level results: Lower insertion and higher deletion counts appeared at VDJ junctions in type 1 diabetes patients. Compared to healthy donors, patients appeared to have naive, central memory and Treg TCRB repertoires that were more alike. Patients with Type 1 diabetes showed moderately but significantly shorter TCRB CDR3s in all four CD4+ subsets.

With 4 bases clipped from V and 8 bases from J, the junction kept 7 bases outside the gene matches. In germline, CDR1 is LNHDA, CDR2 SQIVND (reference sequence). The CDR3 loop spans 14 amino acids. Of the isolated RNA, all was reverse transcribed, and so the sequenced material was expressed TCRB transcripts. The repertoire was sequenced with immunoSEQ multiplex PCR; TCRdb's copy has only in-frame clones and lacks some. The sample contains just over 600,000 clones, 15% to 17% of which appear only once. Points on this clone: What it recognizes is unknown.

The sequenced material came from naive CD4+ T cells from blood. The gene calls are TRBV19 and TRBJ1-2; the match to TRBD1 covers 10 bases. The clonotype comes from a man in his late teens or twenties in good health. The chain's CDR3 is CASSKDRGQSGYTF. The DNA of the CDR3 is TGTGCCAGTAGTAAAGACAGGGGGCAGAGCGGCTACACCTTC.